Listed here are 27 T cell receptor beta chains from one sample, sequenced in a study of shared clonotypes between healthy human individuals. Generated by immunoSEQ multiplex PCR, the TCRdb table keeps only in-frame clones and is missing some. The sample carries hundreds of thousands of clones, roughly 98% recorded once. Cells designated naive CD8 were CD45RO-negative and were positively selected for CCR7, with terminally differentiated effector memory CD45RA+ cells excluded. Sequencing was done on a sample of naive CD8+ T cells sorted from blood. The receptors derive from a man younger than 45 in good health.

The V gene is TRBV4-1, the J gene TRBJ2-6, with TRBD1 identical over 7 bases. The CDR3 has 18 residues. Germline CDR1 reads MGHRA; CDR2 reads YSYEKL. The J segment lost 2 bases and the V segment lost 4 bases, leaving 11 bases of the junction unmatched. This chain's CDR3 is CASSRGTGAITGANVLTF. The CDR3 DNA reads TGCGCCAGCAGCCGAGGTACAGGGGCCATTACTGGGGCCAACGTCCTGACTTTC.

This clone was counted between two and nine times. The chain combines TRBV10-3 with TRBJ1-3; D call uncertain. Germline lookup yields CDR1 ENHRY and CDR2 SYGVKD. Between the trimmed V and J ends, which lost 3 bases and 9 bases, there was a span of 12 bases. The length of the CDR3 is 13 residues. This CDR3 reads CAISDLGNRTIYF. CDR3 coding DNA: TGTGCCATCAGTGACTTAGGGAATCGCACCATATATTTT.

This CDR3 reads CASSQDPGNFRSPINYGYTF. The DNA of the CDR3 is TGCGCCAGCAGCCAAGATCCTGGGAACTTTCGGTCCCCTATTAACTATGGCTACACCTTC. The V and J genes are TRBV4-3 and TRBJ1-2; no reliable D call. CDR3 size: 20 residues. Looked up from germline, CDR1 is LGHNA and CDR2 is YSLEER. Between the trimmed V and J ends, which lost 0 bases and 1 base, there was a span of 24 bases.

The rearrangement links TRBV29-1 to TRBJ1-1; 9 bases fit TRBD1. CDR1 is SQVTM, CDR2 ANQGSEA, per germline. Trimming at V came to 6 bases and at J to 2 bases, leaving 4 bases not matched to a gene. This CDR3 region has 13 residues. CDR3 in DNA: TGCAGCGTGGACACAGGGGGCAACACTGAAGCTTTCTTT. It yields the protein CSVDTGGNTEAFF.

The chain employs TRBV6-4 and TRBJ2-1; D not certain. CDR1 is MRHNA and CDR2 is SNTAGT in the germline V gene. Trimming left V 2 bases short and J 1 base short, with 12 bases between. The CDR3 extends over 16 amino acids. The CDR3 loop is CASSDGRAGSYNEQFF. For the CDR3, the DNA is TGTGCCAGCAGTGACGGTAGGGCTGGTTCCTACAATGAGCAGTTCTTC.

The sample holds one count of this clone. V and J are TRBV7-8 and TRBJ2-3; the D gene is possibly TRBD2 (5 bases). V lost 7 bases to trimming and J lost 6 bases, with 23 bases between them. Germline loops: CDR1 SGHVS, CDR2 FQNEAQ. CDR3 length: 16 residues. CDR3 protein: CASNKKRIQPSDTQYF. The CDR3 DNA reads TGTGCCAGCAACAAAAAGCGGATCCAACCCTCGGATACGCAGTATTTT.

V usage is TRBV19 and J usage is TRBJ2-7; no firm D call. Germline V gives CDR1 LNHDA, CDR2 SQIVND (reference sequence). The V end was cut by 0 bases, the J end by 3 bases, with 6 bases between. CDR3 length: 13 amino acids. The CDR3 sequence is CASSIEANYEQYF. The DNA of the CDR3 is TGTGCCAGTAGTATAGAAGCCAACTACGAGCAGTACTTC.

The rearrangement links TRBV6-5 to TRBJ1-2; TRBD1 aligns across 9 bases. Germline V gene sequence: CDR1 MNHEY, CDR2 SVGAGI. The CDR3 totals 15 residues. V was clipped by 6 bases and J by 4 bases; unmatched bases: 9. Written as DNA, the CDR3 is TGTGCCAGCAGCCCTACAGGGGGCGACGGCTATGGCTACACCTTC. Translating it yields CASSPTGGDGYGYTF.

The chain employs TRBV11-2 and TRBJ2-2; a weak D match, TRBD2 (5 bases). CDR3 length: 15 residues. Germline V gene data show CDR1 as SGHAT and CDR2 as FQNNGV. Trimming pared 7 bases from V and 5 bases from J, leaving 17 bases between. CDR3 nucleotides: TGTGCCAGCACCACCGGAGCGGAACAGACCGGGGAGCTGTTTTTT. Its translation is CASTTGAEQTGELFF.

The rearrangement uses TRBV27 and TRBJ1-2; D is perhaps TRBD1 (6 bases). Germline V gene data show CDR1 as MNHEY and CDR2 as SMNVEV (reference sequence). Trimming took off 5 bases at V and 3 bases at J, with 19 bases between the two ends. The CDR3 covers 16 residues. In DNA, the CDR3 is TGTGCCAGCAGTCCCAACTCCGGGACACGCCACTATGGCTACACCTTC. Amino acids: CASSPNSGTRHYGYTF.

This chain uses TRBV5-5 with TRBJ2-2; 9 bases fit TRBD1. Germline V CDR1 and CDR2: SGHKS, YYEKEE (reference sequence). Losses at the gene ends were 4 bases for V and 8 bases for J; bases not matched to a gene: 18. The CDR3 length is 18 residues. CDR3 bases: TGTGCCAGCAGCCCTGCGGGTCGGGACAGGGCACACGTTGGGGAGCTGTTTTTT. It yields the protein CASSPAGRDRAHVGELFF.

The V and J genes are TRBV9 and TRBJ1-3, with D uncertain. Germline loops: CDR1 SGDLS, CDR2 YYNGEE. This CDR3 has 17 residues. Trimming cost V 4 bases and J 3 bases, with 20 bases left between them. CDR3 protein: CASSPVGGRLDGNTIYF. The CDR3 region has the DNA TGTGCCAGCAGCCCCGTCGGAGGCCGACTAGATGGAAACACCATATATTTT.

The rearrangement joins TRBV11-2 to TRBJ1-5, with D tentatively TRBD1 (6 bases). Germline CDR1 and CDR2: SGHAT and FQNNGV. V lost 1 base and J 4 bases, leaving 11 bases between the germline ends. The CDR3 length is 15 residues. The CDR3 here is CASSLGRGGNQPQHF. The DNA for the CDR3 is TGTGCCAGCAGCTTAGGCAGGGGTGGTAATCAGCCCCAGCATTTT.

The sample holds one count of this clone. This sequence joins TRBV9 and TRBJ2-7; D is undetermined. The CDR3 extends over 12 amino acids. The germline V gene has CDR1 SGDLS and CDR2 YYNGEE. The V end lost 3 bases, the J end lost 4 bases, and 8 bases lay between the germline ends. The CDR3 protein is CASSATDYEQYF. CDR3 DNA sequence: TGTGCCAGCAGCGCCACGGATTACGAGCAGTACTTC. The full variable domain, in which reference TRBV9 and TRBJ2-7 provide the parts outside the CDR3, is DSGVTQTPKHLITATGQRVTLRCSPRSGDLSVYWYQQSLDQGLQFLIQYYNGEERAKGNILERFSAQQFPDLHSELNLSSLELGDSALYFCASSATDYEQYFGPGTRLTVT.

This sequence joins TRBV7-9 and TRBJ2-2; TRBD2 agrees at 9 bases. V dropped 2 bases and J dropped 6; count of bases not matched to a gene: 7. CDR1 is SEHNR and CDR2 is FQNEAQ in the germline V gene (reference sequence). The CDR3 extends over 16 amino acids. CDR3 residues: CASSLRREGPPGELFF. In nucleotides, the CDR3 is TGTGCCAGCAGCTTACGGCGGGAGGGCCCCCCCGGGGAGCTGTTTTTT.

The DNA for the CDR3 is TGTGCCAGCAGTTTAAAGGGGTGGGGTGACACTGAAGCTTTCTTT. Translating it yields CASSLKGWGDTEAFF. The rearrangement links TRBV28 to TRBJ1-1; TRBD1 might be the D (5 bases). V gave up 2 bases and J gave up 3 bases, with 13 bases separating them. The CDR3 is 15 amino acids. The germline CDR1 and CDR2 sequences are MDHEN and SYDVKM.

The chain combines TRBV10-3 with TRBJ2-5; 9 bases match TRBD1. In germline, CDR1 is ENHRY, CDR2 SYGVKD. V dropped 2 bases and J dropped 5; count of bases not matched to a gene: 6. This CDR3 is built from 15 residues. CDR3 sequence reads: CAISEKDRGSETQYF. The CDR3 DNA reads TGTGCCATCAGTGAGAAGGACAGGGGCTCGGAGACCCAGTACTTC.

The rearrangement uses TRBV27 and TRBJ2-2; D is undetermined. This CDR3 region has 12 residues. Trimming removed 6 bases from V and 8 bases from J, with 10 bases in between. Looked up from germline, CDR1 is MNHEY and CDR2 is SMNVEV (reference sequence). This chain's CDR3 is CASSIGSGELFF. DNA for the CDR3: TGTGCCAGCAGCATTGGGTCGGGGGAGCTGTTTTTT.

The rearrangement uses TRBV11-2 and TRBJ2-2, with D maybe TRBD2 (6 bases). The V and J ends lost 5 bases and 6 bases respectively, with 19 bases between them. The CDR3 runs 16 residues. From germline, CDR1 is SGHAT and CDR2 FQNNGV. The CDR3 sequence is CASSAPPGLVSGELFF. The CDR3 nucleotides read TGTGCCAGCAGCGCCCCGCCGGGACTCGTATCCGGGGAGCTGTTTTTT.

DNA of the CDR3: TGTGCCAGCAGCTTAGGTGAAAACGAGCAGTACTTC. This gives the protein CASSLGENEQYF. This chain uses TRBV13 with TRBJ2-7; no firm D call. Germline V gene data show CDR1 as PRHDT and CDR2 as FYEKMQ (reference sequence). Trimming took 0 bases from V and 5 from J, leaving 5 bases between them. The CDR3 has 12 residues.

V and J are TRBV5-1 and TRBJ2-7; tentative D call: TRBD1 (5 bases). Germline V lookup: CDR1 SGHRS, CDR2 YFSETQ. This CDR3 is 16 amino acids long. The ends were cut back, 4 bases at V and 3 bases at J, with 20 bases in the middle. The DNA of the CDR3 is TGCGCCAGCAGCCCCCTATTGGATCTGGGGCTCTACGAGCAGTACTTC. It translates to CASSPLLDLGLYEQYF.

V is TRBV6-6 and J is TRBJ2-2; D is unclear. V was clipped by 0 bases and J by 0 bases, with 8 bases between them. Germline CDR1 MNHNY, CDR2 SVGAGI (reference sequence). CDR3 length: 16 amino acids. CDR3 loop: CASSYSLQSNTGELFF. The CDR3 bases are TGTGCCAGCAGTTACTCGTTACAATCGAACACCGGGGAGCTGTTTTTT.

Here the CDR3 reads CASSPLVRAQPQHF. CDR3 nucleotides: TGTGCCAGCAGTCCCTTGGTGAGGGCTCAGCCCCAGCATTTT. The chain couples TRBV28 to TRBJ1-5; unclear D gene. Looked up from germline, CDR1 is MDHEN and CDR2 is SYDVKM. CDR3 length: 14 residues. Trimming took 5 bases from V and 6 from J, leaving 14 bases between them.

Here the CDR3 DNA reads TGTGCCAGCAGCTTATCAGGGATGGACACTGAAGCTTTCTTT. It specifies CASSLSGMDTEAFF. This chain links TRBV7-2 with TRBJ1-1, with TRBD1 as a possible D gene (5 bases). There are 14 residues in the CDR3. V dropped 2 bases and J dropped 3 bases, with 10 bases sitting between them. Germline loops: CDR1 SGHTA, CDR2 FQGNSA.

V is TRBV25-1 and J is TRBJ2-7; a possible D gene is TRBD2 (5 bases). V shed 4 bases and J shed 2 bases, with 15 bases lying between them. CDR1 and CDR2 (germline): MGHDK, SYGVNS. This CDR3 region has 15 residues. As DNA, the CDR3 is TGTGCCAGCAGTGCCCTTCGGGATAGAGCCTACGAGCAGTACTTC. Encoded protein: CASSALRDRAYEQYF.

The chain combines TRBV11-2 with TRBJ2-1; TRBD2 might be the D (6 bases). Germline V lookup: CDR1 SGHAT, CDR2 FQNNGV. Trimming cost V 5 bases and J 0 bases, with 11 bases left between them. The length of the CDR3 is 15 residues. Written as DNA, the CDR3 is TGTGCCAGCAGCCCTGGCGGGGTCTCCTACAATGAGCAGTTCTTC. Translation: CASSPGGVSYNEQFF.

The chain uses TRBV14 and TRBJ2-2; no reliable D call. The CDR3 totals 13 residues. The V end was cut by 1 base, the J end by 5 bases, with 5 bases between. Germline V gene sequence: CDR1 SGHDN, CDR2 FVKESK. CDR3 sequence reads: CASSQGLTGELFF. The CDR3, as DNA: TGTGCCAGCAGCCAAGGTTTAACCGGGGAGCTGTTTTTT. Full variable domain (rest looked up from reference TRBV14 and TRBJ2-2): EAGVTQFPSHSVIEKGQTVTLRCDPISGHDNLYWYRRVMGKEIKFLLHFVKESKQDESGMPNNRFLAERTGGTYSTLKVQPAELEDSGVYFCASSQGLTGELFFGEGSRLTVL.